The present entry profiles one T cell receptor beta chain with its context. The data are from a study of cytomegalovirus exposure and HLA in healthy donors. This CDR3 spans 14 amino acids. The germline CDR1 and CDR2 sequences are MNHNY and SVGAGI (reference sequence). Trimming stripped 6 bases from V and 2 bases from J, with 13 bases between. The primer mix had 60 Vbeta and 13 Jbeta primers. Using immunoSEQ multiplex PCR, the repertoire was profiled, and TCRdb retains in-frame clones only, with some absent. The sample features about 130,000 clones, with 2% to 2.5% in its top ten. The chain is built from TRBV6-6 and TRBJ1-2; the D gene is possibly TRBD1 (5 bases). Sequencing was performed on PBMCs. The receptor's source is a man in his forties in good health and CMV-seronegative. CDR3 amino acids: CASSRGQTNYGYTF. The DNA of the CDR3 is TGTGCCAGCAGCCGAGGACAAACAAACTATGGCTACACCTTC.